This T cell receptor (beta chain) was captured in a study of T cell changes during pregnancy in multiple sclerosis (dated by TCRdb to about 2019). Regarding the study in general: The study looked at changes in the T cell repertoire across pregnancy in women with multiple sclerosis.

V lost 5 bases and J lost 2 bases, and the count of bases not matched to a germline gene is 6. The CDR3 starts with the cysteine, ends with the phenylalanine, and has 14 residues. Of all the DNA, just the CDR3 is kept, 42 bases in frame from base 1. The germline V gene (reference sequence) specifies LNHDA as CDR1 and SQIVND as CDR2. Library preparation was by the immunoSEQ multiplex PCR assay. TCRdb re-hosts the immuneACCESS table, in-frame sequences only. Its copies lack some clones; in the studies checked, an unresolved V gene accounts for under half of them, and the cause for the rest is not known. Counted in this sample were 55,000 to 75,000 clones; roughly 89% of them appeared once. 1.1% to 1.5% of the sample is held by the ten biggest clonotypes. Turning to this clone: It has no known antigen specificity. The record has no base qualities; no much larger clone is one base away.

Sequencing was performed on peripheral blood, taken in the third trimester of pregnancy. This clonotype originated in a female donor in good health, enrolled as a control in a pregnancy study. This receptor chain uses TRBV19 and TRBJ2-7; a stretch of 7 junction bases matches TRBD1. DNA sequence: TGTGCCAGTAGTCCGAGACAGGGCCCCTACGAGCAGTACTTC. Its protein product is CASSPRQGPYEQYF.